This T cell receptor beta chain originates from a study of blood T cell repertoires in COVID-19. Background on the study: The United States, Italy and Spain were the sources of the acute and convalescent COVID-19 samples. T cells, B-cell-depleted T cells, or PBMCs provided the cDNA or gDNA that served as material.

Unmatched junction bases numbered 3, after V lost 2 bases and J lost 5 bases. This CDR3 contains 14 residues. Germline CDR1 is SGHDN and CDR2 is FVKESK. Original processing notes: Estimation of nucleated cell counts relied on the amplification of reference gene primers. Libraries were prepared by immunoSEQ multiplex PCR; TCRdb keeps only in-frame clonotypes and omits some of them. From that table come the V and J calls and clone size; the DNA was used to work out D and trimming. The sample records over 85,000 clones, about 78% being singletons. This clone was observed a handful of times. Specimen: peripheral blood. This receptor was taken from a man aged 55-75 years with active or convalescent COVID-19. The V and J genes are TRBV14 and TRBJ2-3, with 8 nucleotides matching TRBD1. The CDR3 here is CASSQNRGRDTQYF. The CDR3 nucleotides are TGTGCCAGCAGCCAAAACAGGGGGAGAGATACGCAGTATTTT.